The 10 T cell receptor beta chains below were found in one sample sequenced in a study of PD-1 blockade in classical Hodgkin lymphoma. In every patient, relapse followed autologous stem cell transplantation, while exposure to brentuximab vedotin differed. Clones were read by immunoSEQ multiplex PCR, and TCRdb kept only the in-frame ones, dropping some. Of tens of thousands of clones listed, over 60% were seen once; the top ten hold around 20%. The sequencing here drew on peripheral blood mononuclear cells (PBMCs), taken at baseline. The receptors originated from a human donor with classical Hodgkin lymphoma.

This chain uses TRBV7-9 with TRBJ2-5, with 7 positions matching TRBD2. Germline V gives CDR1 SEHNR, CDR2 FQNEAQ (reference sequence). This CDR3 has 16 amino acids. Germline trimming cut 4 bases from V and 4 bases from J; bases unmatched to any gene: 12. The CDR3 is CASSSSTAGRGETQYF. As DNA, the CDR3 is TGTGCCAGCAGCTCCTCGACAGCGGGAAGGGGAGAGACCCAGTACTTC.

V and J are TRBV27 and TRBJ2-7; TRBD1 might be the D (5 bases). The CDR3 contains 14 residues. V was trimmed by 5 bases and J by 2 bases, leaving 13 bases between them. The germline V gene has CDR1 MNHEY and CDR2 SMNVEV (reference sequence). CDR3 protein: CASSTQGRTYEQYF. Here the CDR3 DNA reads TGTGCCAGCAGTACCCAGGGTAGGACCTACGAGCAGTACTTC.

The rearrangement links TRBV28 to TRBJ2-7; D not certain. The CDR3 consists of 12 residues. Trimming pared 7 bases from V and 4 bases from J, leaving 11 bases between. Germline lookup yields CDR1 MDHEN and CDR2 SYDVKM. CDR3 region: CASKRQEYEQYF. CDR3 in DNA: TGTGCCAGCAAACGCCAGGAATACGAGCAGTACTTC.

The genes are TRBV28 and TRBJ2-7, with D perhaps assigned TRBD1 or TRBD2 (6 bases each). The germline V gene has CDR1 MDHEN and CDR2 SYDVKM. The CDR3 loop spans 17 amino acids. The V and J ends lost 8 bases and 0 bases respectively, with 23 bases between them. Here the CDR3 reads CASVLGGRDWSSYEQYF. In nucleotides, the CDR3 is TGTGCCAGCGTTCTTGGGGGGCGCGACTGGAGCTCCTACGAGCAGTACTTC.

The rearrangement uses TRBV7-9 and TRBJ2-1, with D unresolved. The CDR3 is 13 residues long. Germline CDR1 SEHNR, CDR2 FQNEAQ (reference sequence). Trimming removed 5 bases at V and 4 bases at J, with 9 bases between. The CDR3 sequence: CASSLQGYNEQFF. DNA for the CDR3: TGTGCCAGCAGCCTACAAGGTTACAATGAGCAGTTCTTC.

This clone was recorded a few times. In DNA, the CDR3 is TGTGCCAGCAGGACCTCGACGGAACCCGAGCAGTACTTC. This codes for CASRTSTEPEQYF. J is TRBJ2-7 and V is TRBV6-6; D gene ambiguous. The CDR3 totals 13 residues. V lost 6 bases and J lost 6, with 15 bases in between. Germline loops: CDR1 MNHNY, CDR2 SVGAGI (reference sequence).

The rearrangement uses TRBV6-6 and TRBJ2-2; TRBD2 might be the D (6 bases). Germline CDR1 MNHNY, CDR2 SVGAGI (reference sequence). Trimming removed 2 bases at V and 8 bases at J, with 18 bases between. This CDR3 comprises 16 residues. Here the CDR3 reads CASSYRGGIVVGELFF. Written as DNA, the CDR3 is TGTGCCAGCAGTTACCGTGGGGGGATAGTCGTAGGGGAGCTGTTTTTT.

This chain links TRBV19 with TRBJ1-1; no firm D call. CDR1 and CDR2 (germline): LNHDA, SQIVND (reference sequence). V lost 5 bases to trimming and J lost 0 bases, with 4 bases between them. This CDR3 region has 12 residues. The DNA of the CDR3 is TGTGCCAGTAGTCGTCTGAACACTGAAGCTTTCTTT. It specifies CASSRLNTEAFF.

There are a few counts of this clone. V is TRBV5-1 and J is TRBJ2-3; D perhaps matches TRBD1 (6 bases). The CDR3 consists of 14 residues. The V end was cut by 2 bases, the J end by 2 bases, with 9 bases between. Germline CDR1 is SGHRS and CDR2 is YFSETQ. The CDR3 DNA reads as TGCGCCAGCAGCTTACAGGGATTCACAGATACGCAGTATTTT. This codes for CASSLQGFTDTQYF.

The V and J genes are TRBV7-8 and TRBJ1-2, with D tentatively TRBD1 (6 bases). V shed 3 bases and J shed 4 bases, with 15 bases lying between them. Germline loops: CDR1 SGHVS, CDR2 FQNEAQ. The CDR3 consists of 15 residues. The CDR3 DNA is TGTGCCAGCAGCTTTAGCGCGACAGGCGTCTATGGCTACACCTTC. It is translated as CASSFSATGVYGYTF.